This TCR beta chain derives from a study of cytomegalovirus exposure and HLA in healthy donors. This clone was seen once. Despite likely unrecorded immune exposures, the donors were nominally healthy at the time of sampling. With 3 bases removed from V and 3 bases from J, the gap between germline ends came to 9 bases. This CDR3 is 14 amino acids long. Germline V gene data show CDR1 as ENHRY and CDR2 as SYGVKD. The PCR made use of 60 Vbeta and 13 Jbeta primers. Here immunoSEQ multiplex PCR was the method, and the copy in TCRdb shows in-frame clones only, minus some. The sample contains some 120,000 clones, more than 75% of which appear only once.

The TCR comes from a woman between 40 and 55 years old in good health and CMV-seropositive. The rearrangement uses TRBV10-3 and TRBJ1-5; unclear D gene. What was sequenced was PBMCs. The CDR3 reads CAISDGGFNQPQHF. CDR3 in DNA: TGTGCCATCAGTGATGGAGGGTTCAATCAGCCCCAGCATTTT.